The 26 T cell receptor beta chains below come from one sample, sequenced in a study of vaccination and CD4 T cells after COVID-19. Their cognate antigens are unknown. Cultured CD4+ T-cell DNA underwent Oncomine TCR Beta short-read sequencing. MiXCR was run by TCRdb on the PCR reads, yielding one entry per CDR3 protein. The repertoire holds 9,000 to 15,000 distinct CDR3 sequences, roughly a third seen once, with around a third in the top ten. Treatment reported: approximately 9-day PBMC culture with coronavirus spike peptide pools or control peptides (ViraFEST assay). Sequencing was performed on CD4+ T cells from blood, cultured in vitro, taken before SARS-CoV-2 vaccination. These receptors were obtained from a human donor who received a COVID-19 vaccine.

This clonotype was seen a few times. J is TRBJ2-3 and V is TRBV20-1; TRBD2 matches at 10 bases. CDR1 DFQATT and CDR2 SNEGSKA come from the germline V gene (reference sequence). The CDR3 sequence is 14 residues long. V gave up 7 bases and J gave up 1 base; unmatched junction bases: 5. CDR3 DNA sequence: TGCAGTGTCACGACTAGCGGGCGCACAGATACGCAGTATTTT. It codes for CSVTTSGRTDTQYF.

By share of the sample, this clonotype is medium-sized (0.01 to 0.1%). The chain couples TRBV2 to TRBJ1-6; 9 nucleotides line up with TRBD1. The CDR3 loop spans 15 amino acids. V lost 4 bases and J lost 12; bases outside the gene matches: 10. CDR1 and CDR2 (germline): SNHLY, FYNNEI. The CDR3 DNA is TGTGCCAGCAGTGGGGGACAGGGAAGGTGGGGACCCCTCCACTTT. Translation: CASSGGQGRWGPLHF.

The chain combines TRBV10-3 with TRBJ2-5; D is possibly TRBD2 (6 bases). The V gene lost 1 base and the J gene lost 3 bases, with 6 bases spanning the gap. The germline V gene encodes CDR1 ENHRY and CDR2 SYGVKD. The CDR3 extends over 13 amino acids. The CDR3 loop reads CAISEWREETQYF. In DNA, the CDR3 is TGTGCCATCAGTGAGTGGAGGGAAGAGACCCAGTACTTC.

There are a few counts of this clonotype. CDR3: CASRPSGGAGADTQYF. CDR3 sequence (DNA): TGCGCCAGCAGACCTAGCGGGGGGGCCGGTGCAGATACGCAGTATTTT. The chain is built from TRBV5-1 and TRBJ2-3; 12 nucleotides align to TRBD2. Trimming removed 5 bases from V and 4 bases from J; junction bases left unmatched: 8. In germline, CDR1 is SGHRS, CDR2 YFSETQ. The CDR3 loop spans 16 amino acids.

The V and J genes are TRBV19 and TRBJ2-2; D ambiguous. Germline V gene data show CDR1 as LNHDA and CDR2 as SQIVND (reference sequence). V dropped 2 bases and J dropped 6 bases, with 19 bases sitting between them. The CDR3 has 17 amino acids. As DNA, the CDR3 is TGTGCCAGTAGTATATTAGGCAGAGCTCGAATTCCCGGGGAGCTGTTTTTT. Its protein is CASSILGRARIPGELFF.

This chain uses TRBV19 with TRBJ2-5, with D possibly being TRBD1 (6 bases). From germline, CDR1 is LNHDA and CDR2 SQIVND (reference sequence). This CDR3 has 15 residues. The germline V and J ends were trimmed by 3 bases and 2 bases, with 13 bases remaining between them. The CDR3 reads CASSISFGQQETQYF. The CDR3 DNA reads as TGTGCCAGTAGTATTTCGTTCGGACAGCAAGAGACCCAGTACTTC.

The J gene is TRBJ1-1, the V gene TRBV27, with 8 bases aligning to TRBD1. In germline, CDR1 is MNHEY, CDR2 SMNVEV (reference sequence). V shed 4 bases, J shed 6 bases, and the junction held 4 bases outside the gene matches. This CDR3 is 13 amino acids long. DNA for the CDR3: TGTGCCAGCAGTTCATCAGGGGGCTCTGAAGCTTTCTTT. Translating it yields CASSSSGGSEAFF.

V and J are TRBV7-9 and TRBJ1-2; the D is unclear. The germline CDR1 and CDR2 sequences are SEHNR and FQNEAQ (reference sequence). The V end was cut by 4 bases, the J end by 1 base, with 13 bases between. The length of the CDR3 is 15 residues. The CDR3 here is CASSSTWGDNYGYTF. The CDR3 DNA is TGTGCCAGCAGCTCTACCTGGGGAGATAACTATGGCTACACCTTC. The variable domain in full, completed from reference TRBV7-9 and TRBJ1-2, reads DTGVSQNPRHKITKRGQNVTFRCDPISEHNRLYWYRQTLGQGPEFLTYFQNEAQLEKSRLLSDRFSAERPKGSFSTLEIQRTEQGDSAMYLCASSSTWGDNYGYTFGSGTRLTVV.

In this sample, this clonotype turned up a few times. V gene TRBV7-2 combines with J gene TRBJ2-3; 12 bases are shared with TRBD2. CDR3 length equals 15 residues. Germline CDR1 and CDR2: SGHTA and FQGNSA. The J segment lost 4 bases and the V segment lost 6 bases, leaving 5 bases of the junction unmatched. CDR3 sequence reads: CASSLAGGSPDTQYF. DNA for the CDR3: TGTGCCAGCAGTCTAGCGGGGGGGTCCCCAGATACGCAGTATTTT.

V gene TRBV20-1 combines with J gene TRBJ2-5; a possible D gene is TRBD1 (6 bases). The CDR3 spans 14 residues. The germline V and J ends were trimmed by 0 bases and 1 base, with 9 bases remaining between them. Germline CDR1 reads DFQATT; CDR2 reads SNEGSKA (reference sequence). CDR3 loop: CSARDPQGQETQYF. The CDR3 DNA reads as TGCAGTGCTAGAGATCCACAGGGCCAAGAGACCCAGTACTTC.

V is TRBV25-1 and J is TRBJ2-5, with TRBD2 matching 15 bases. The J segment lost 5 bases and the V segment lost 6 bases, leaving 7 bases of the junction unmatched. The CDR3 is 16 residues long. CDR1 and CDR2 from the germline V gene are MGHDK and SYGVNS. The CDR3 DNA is TGTGCCAGCAGCCGGGGACTAGCGGGGGGCGGGGAGACCCAGTACTTC. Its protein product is CASSRGLAGGGETQYF.

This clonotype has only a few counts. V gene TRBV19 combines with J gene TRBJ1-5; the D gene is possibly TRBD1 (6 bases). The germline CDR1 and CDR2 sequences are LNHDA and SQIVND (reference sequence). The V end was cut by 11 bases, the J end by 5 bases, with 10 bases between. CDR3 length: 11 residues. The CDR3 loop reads CAGGFDQPQHF. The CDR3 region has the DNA TGTGCCGGGGGCTTCGATCAGCCCCAGCATTTT.

The CDR3 loop is CSVDPGGREETQYF. CDR3 DNA sequence: TGCAGTGTGGATCCGGGGGGGCGGGAAGAGACCCAGTACTTC. The V gene is TRBV20-1, the J gene TRBJ2-5; 8 bases align to TRBD2. CDR1 and CDR2 from the germline V gene are DFQATT and SNEGSKA (reference sequence). This CDR3 region has 14 residues. Trimming removed 7 bases from V and 3 bases from J; junction bases left unmatched: 10.

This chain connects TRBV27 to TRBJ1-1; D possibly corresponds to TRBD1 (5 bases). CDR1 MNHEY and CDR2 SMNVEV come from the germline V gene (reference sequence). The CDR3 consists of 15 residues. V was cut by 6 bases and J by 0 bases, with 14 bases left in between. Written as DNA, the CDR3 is TGTGCCAGCAGACCCCACGGGGCCCTGAACACTGAAGCTTTCTTT. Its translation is CASRPHGALNTEAFF.

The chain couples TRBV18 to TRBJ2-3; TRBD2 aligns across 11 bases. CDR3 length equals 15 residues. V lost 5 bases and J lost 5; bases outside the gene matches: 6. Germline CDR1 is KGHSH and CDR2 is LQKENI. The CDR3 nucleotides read TGTGCCAGCTCATCATCTAGCGGGGGGCGAGATACGCAGTATTTT. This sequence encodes CASSSSSGGRDTQYF.

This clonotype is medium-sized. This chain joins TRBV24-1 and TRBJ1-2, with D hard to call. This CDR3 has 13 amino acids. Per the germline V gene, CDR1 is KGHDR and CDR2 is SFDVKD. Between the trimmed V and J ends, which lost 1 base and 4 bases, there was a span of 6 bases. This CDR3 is CATSDLRGYGYTF. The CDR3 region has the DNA TGTGCCACCAGTGATTTAAGAGGCTATGGCTACACCTTC.

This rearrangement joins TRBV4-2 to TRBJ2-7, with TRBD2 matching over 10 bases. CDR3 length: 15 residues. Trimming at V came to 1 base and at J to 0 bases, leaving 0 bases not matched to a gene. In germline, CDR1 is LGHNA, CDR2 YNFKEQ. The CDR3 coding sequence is TGTGCCAGCAGCCAAGCTAGCGGGGGCTCCTACGAGCAGTACTTC. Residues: CASSQASGGSYEQYF.

CDR3: CASSLSRTGPSTLHF. CDR3 DNA sequence: TGTGCCAGCAGTTTATCTCGGACAGGGCCATCCACCCTCCACTTT. The V call is TRBV27, the J call TRBJ1-6; 8 bases fit TRBD1. Germline V gene lookup returns CDR1 MNHEY and CDR2 SMNVEV (reference sequence). The CDR3 extends over 15 amino acids. Trimming at V came to 0 bases and at J to 14 bases, leaving 9 bases not matched to a gene.

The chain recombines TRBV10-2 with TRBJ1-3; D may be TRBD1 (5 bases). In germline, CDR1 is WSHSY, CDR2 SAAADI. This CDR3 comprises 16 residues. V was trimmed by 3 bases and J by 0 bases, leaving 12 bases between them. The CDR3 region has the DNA TGCGCCAGCAGTGATAGTGAAGGGGTCTCTGGAAACACCATATATTTT. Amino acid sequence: CASSDSEGVSGNTIYF.

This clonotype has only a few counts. The CDR3 sequence: CASAGGVISTEAFF. The DNA of the CDR3 is TGTGCCTCAGCAGGGGGCGTGATCTCCACTGAAGCTTTCTTT. J is TRBJ1-1 and V is TRBV30; 8 bases fit TRBD1. The CDR3 is 14 amino acids. V shed 7 bases, J shed 4 bases, and the junction held 11 bases outside the gene matches. Germline V CDR1 and CDR2: GTSNPN, SVGIG (reference sequence).

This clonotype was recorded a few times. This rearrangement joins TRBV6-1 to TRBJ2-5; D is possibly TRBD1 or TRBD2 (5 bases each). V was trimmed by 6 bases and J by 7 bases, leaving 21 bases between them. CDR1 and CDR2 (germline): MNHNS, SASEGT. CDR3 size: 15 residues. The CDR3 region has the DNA TGTGCCAGCAGCCTGGACTGGGCCAGTGGGGGGACCCAGTACTTC. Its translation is CASSLDWASGGTQYF.

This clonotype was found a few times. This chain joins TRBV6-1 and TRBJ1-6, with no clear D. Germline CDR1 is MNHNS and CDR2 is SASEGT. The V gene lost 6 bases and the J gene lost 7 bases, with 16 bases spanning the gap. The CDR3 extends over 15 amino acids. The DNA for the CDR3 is TGTGCCAGCAGCGTAAGAGGGAGAGGGAATTCACCCCTCCACTTT. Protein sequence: CASSVRGRGNSPLHF.

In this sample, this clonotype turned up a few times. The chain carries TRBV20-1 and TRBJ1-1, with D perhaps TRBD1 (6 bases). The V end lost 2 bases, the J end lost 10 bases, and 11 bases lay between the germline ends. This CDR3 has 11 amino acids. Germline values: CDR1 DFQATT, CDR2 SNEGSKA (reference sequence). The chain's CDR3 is CSARSIRGAFF. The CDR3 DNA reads TGCAGTGCTAGATCTATCAGGGGAGCTTTCTTT.

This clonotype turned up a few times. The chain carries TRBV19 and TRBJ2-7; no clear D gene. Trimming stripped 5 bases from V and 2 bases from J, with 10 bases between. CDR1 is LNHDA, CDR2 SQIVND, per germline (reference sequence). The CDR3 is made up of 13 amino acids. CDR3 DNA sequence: TGTGCCAGTAGTTTTGGGCAGACCTACGAGCAGTACTTC. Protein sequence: CASSFGQTYEQYF.

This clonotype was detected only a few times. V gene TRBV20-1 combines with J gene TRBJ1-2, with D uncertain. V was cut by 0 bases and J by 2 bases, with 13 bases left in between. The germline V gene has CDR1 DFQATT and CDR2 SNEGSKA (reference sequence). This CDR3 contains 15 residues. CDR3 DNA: TGCAGTGCTAGAGATGAATCCCGGTTCAACTATGGCTACACCTTC. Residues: CSARDESRFNYGYTF.

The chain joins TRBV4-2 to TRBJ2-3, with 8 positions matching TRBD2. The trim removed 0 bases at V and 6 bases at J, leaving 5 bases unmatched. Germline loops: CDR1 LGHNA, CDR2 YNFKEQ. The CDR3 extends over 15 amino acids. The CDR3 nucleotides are TGTGCCAGCAGCCAAGATGCGGGGGGTAGGGATACGCAGTATTTT. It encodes CASSQDAGGRDTQYF.